This passage covers 29 T cell receptor beta chains from one sample sequenced in a study of T cell responses to AZD1222 COVID-19 vaccine. Generated by immunoSEQ multiplex PCR, the TCRdb table keeps only in-frame clones and is missing some. Here the sample spans about 120,000 clones, about 85% being singletons. Sample: peripheral blood, taken 28 days after the second AZD1222 dose. Every receptor here comes from an adult who received the AZD1222 COVID-19 vaccine.

This clone was detected once. This chain links TRBV7-2 with TRBJ1-1; 8 bases map to TRBD1. The CDR3 has 16 amino acids. Germline V gives CDR1 SGHTA, CDR2 FQGNSA. The trim removed 4 bases at V and 2 bases at J, leaving 9 bases unmatched. The DNA for the CDR3 is TGTGCCAGCAGCTCCCGGGGGACAGGACGAAACACTGAAGCTTTCTTT. This encodes CASSSRGTGRNTEAFF.

The gene calls are TRBV5-4 and TRBJ2-3, with D perhaps TRBD2 (6 bases). This CDR3 has 16 amino acids. Looked up from germline, CDR1 is SGHNT and CDR2 is YYREEE (reference sequence). Trimming shortened V by 0 bases and J by 5 bases, and 16 bases separated the two germline ends. In DNA form, the CDR3 reads TGTGCCAGCAGCTTGGGAGTCAGGGCCGGGGGAGATACGCAGTATTTT. This sequence encodes CASSLGVRAGGDTQYF.

Written as DNA, the CDR3 is TGTGCCAGCCGACCGGCTAGCGGCTACGAGCAGTACTTC. Its protein product is CASRPASGYEQYF. The rearrangement links TRBV7-2 to TRBJ2-7, with TRBD2 matching 7 bases. The CDR3 contains 13 residues. J was trimmed by 3 bases and V by 8 bases; bases with no gene match: 7. Germline CDR1 is SGHTA and CDR2 is FQGNSA.

The chain joins TRBV7-2 to TRBJ1-1, with D unclear. The CDR3 is made up of 15 amino acids. Germline CDR1 is SGHTA and CDR2 is FQGNSA. V shed 1 base and J shed 1 base, with 10 bases lying between them. CDR3 sequence reads: CASSLDRRGNTEAFF. Here the CDR3 DNA reads TGTGCCAGCAGCTTAGACAGACGGGGGAACACTGAAGCTTTCTTT.

The chain employs TRBV6-5 and TRBJ2-7, with 8 bases identical to TRBD2. V trimming: 6 bases; J trimming: 5 bases; junction bases outside the gene matches: 9. The CDR3 consists of 14 residues. In germline, CDR1 is MNHEY, CDR2 SVGAGI. This CDR3 reads CASSPDSGGHEQYF. CDR3 sequence (DNA): TGTGCCAGCAGCCCCGACTCGGGGGGGCACGAGCAGTACTTC.

The chain recombines TRBV10-2 with TRBJ2-4, with 12 bases aligning to TRBD2. This CDR3 spans 16 amino acids. Germline lookup yields CDR1 WSHSY and CDR2 SAAADI. Germline trimming cut 3 bases from V and 7 bases from J; bases unmatched to any gene: 7. CDR3: CASSDPLAGGLNIQYF. The DNA for the CDR3 is TGCGCCAGCAGTGACCCACTAGCGGGGGGTTTGAACATTCAGTACTTC.

The rearrangement links TRBV24-1 to TRBJ2-3, with 9 bases matching TRBD1. The CDR3 covers 16 residues. Per the germline V gene, CDR1 is KGHDR and CDR2 is SFDVKD. Trimming removed 4 bases from V and 1 base from J; junction bases left unmatched: 5. The chain's CDR3 is CATSDTRQGGTDTQYF. The DNA for the CDR3 is TGTGCCACCAGTGACACCCGACAGGGGGGCACAGATACGCAGTATTTT.

The chain carries TRBV7-3 and TRBJ2-1; D gene unclear. The CDR3 is 11 residues long. The ends were cut back, 1 base at V and 6 bases at J, with 1 base in the middle. Germline V gives CDR1 SGHTA, CDR2 FQGTGA. CDR3 coding DNA: TGTGCCAGCAGCTTAAGCAATGAGCAGTTCTTC. Encoded protein: CASSLSNEQFF. Together with reference TRBV7-3 and TRBJ2-1, the CDR3 gives the full variable domain: GAGVSQTPSNKVTEKGKYVELRCDPISGHTALYWYRQSLGQGPEFLIYFQGTGAADDSGLPNDRFFAVRPEGSVSTLKIQRTERGDSAVYLCASSLSNEQFFGPGTRLTVL.

The sample holds one count of this clone. The chain combines TRBV11-1 with TRBJ2-7; 7 bases fit TRBD1. This CDR3 is 13 amino acids long. The V and J ends lost 5 bases and 1 base, in that order; junction bases with no gene match: 2. The V gene's germline CDR1 is SGHAT and CDR2 FQDESV (reference sequence). The CDR3, as DNA: TGTGCCAGCAGCCACAGGGGTTCCTACGAGCAGTACTTC. Translating gives CASSHRGSYEQYF.

The genes are TRBV9 and TRBJ2-1; 8 nucleotides agree with TRBD2. In germline, CDR1 is SGDLS, CDR2 YYNGEE. V trimming: 5 bases; J trimming: 4 bases; junction bases outside the gene matches: 5. This CDR3 region has 14 residues. CDR3 nucleotides: TGTGCCAGCAGTTTAGCGGGGCCTTACAATGAGCAGTTCTTC. Translating it yields CASSLAGPYNEQFF.

This clone was seen just once. The rearrangement joins TRBV6-2 or TRBV6-3 to TRBJ1-6, with 7 bases fitting TRBD1. Germline CDR1 reads MNHEY; CDR2 reads SVGEGT. Unmatched junction bases numbered 2, after V lost 5 bases and J lost 4 bases. The CDR3 runs to 14 residues. The CDR3 bases are TGTGCCAGCAGTCGGACAGGATATAATTCACCCCTCCACTTT. It specifies CASSRTGYNSPLHF.

The chain employs TRBV2 and TRBJ2-5; 8 bases map to TRBD2. The germline gives CDR1 SNHLY, CDR2 FYNNEI. Unmatched junction bases numbered 17, after V lost 6 bases and J lost 5 bases. CDR3 length: 17 amino acids. CDR3 nucleotides: TGTGCCAGCAGGGCCCTATCAGGACTAGCATTCTTCGAGACCCAGTACTTC. It translates to CASRALSGLAFFETQYF.

J is TRBJ1-2 and V is TRBV27; D possibly corresponds to TRBD1 (6 bases). Germline-derived CDR1 and CDR2 are MNHEY and SMNVEV (reference sequence). V was shortened by 5 bases and J by 2 bases, with 12 bases between the two germline ends. The length of the CDR3 is 14 residues. The CDR3 loop is CASSAQGRNYGYTF. The CDR3 DNA sequence: TGTGCCAGCAGTGCTCAGGGGCGGAACTATGGCTACACCTTC.

This clone has just one count. The chain has TRBV7-9 and TRBJ1-2; D is ambiguous. Germline CDR1 is SEHNR and CDR2 is FQNEAQ (reference sequence). With 3 bases removed from V and 5 bases from J, the gap between germline ends came to 7 bases. There are 12 residues in the CDR3. The CDR3 region has the DNA TGTGCCAGCAGCTTGAGAGGGTATGGCTACACCTTC. Translation gives CASSLRGYGYTF. Full variable domain (remainder filled in from reference TRBV7-9 and TRBJ1-2): DTGVSQNPRHKITKRGQNVTFRCDPISEHNRLYWYRQTLGQGPEFLTYFQNEAQLEKSRLLSDRFSAERPKGSFSTLEIQRTEQGDSAMYLCASSLRGYGYTFGSGTRLTVV.

The CDR3: CASSQDTHSGNTIYF. The CDR3 DNA sequence: TGCGCCAGCAGCCAAGATACGCACTCTGGAAACACCATATATTTT. V usage is TRBV4-3 and J usage is TRBJ1-3; D unresolved. The ends were cut back, 0 bases at V and 0 bases at J, with 6 bases in the middle. Germline V CDR1 and CDR2: LGHNA, YSLEER. The CDR3 covers 15 residues.

The V gene is TRBV15, the J gene TRBJ1-1; possible D gene TRBD1, 5 bases. V was cut by 1 base and J by 5 bases, with 17 bases left in between. In germline, CDR1 is LNHNV, CDR2 YYDKDF (reference sequence). This CDR3 is 16 amino acids long. The CDR3 is CATSRAVQAGRTEAFF. In nucleotides, the CDR3 is TGTGCCACCAGCAGAGCCGTACAGGCTGGGCGGACTGAAGCTTTCTTT.

The chain carries TRBV10-2 and TRBJ2-1; 7 positions agree with TRBD2. CDR1 WSHSY and CDR2 SAAADI come from the germline V gene. V dropped 6 bases and J dropped 2; count of bases not matched to a gene: 7. The CDR3 spans 15 residues. The CDR3: CASRTGAGAYNEQFF. The CDR3, as DNA: TGCGCCAGCAGAACCGGGGCGGGGGCCTACAATGAGCAGTTCTTC.

V usage is TRBV30 and J usage is TRBJ2-1, with 12 bases aligning to TRBD2. Germline V gives CDR1 GTSNPN, CDR2 SVGIG (reference sequence). The V gene end was trimmed by 5 bases and the J gene end by 7 bases; junction bases not matched to a gene: 12. The CDR3 contains 16 residues. CDR3 bases: TGTGCCTGGGTGTGGCTAGCGGGGGGGCCGCGAAATGAGCAGTTCTTC. Encoded protein: CAWVWLAGGPRNEQFF.

This clone was seen a handful of times. This chain joins TRBV19 and TRBJ1-2, with 12 bases identical to TRBD1. Germline V gene sequence: CDR1 LNHDA, CDR2 SQIVND (reference sequence). Unmatched junction bases numbered 9, after V lost 11 bases and J lost 8 bases. This CDR3 has 13 residues. As DNA, the CDR3 is TGTGCCGGCCGGGACAGGGGGCGGGACGGCTACACCTTC. Translation gives CAGRDRGRDGYTF.

This clone was seen just once. The V gene is TRBV19, the J gene TRBJ2-7; maybe TRBD2 (5 bases). Germline V gene data show CDR1 as LNHDA and CDR2 as SQIVND (reference sequence). The ends were cut back, 5 bases at V and 5 bases at J, with 10 bases in the middle. The CDR3 runs to 12 residues. CDR3 DNA: TGTGCCAGTAGTGCGACCGGGGACGAGCAGTACTTC. Amino acid sequence: CASSATGDEQYF.

The chain carries TRBV3-1 (or the pseudogene TRBV3-2) and TRBJ2-7; D assignment may be TRBD1 or TRBD2 (7 bases each). CDR1 and CDR2 (germline): LGHDT, YNNKEL (reference sequence). The CDR3 sequence is 15 residues long. V dropped 5 bases and J dropped 4 bases, with 18 bases sitting between them. Here the CDR3 reads CASSAREGARYEQYF. Written as DNA, the CDR3 is TGTGCCAGCAGCGCTAGGGAGGGGGCGAGGTACGAGCAGTACTTC.

The V and J genes are TRBV7-8 and TRBJ2-5, with D unresolved. Trimming took 5 bases from V and 1 from J, leaving 8 bases between them. The CDR3 length is 13 residues. In germline, CDR1 is SGHVS, CDR2 FQNEAQ. The CDR3 loop is CASSPGLQETQYF. CDR3 nucleotides: TGTGCCAGCAGCCCAGGCCTCCAAGAGACCCAGTACTTC.

In this sample, this clone turned up once. The gene calls are TRBV9 and TRBJ1-3; 9 positions match TRBD1. The CDR3 totals 16 residues. V gave up 4 bases and J gave up 0 bases; unmatched junction bases: 5. Germline V lookup: CDR1 SGDLS, CDR2 YYNGEE. The CDR3 DNA is TGTGCCAGCAGCTTCCAGGGACAGGGCTCTGGAAACACCATATATTTT. Amino acids: CASSFQGQGSGNTIYF.

The chain recombines TRBV19 with TRBJ2-7, with unresolved D. Trimming cost V 7 bases and J 4 bases, with 8 bases left between them. Germline values: CDR1 LNHDA, CDR2 SQIVND (reference sequence). The CDR3 extends over 11 amino acids. CDR3 amino acids: CASKKEYEQYF. The CDR3 coding sequence is TGTGCCAGTAAAAAAGAATACGAGCAGTACTTC.

The gene calls are TRBV6-6 and TRBJ2-1, with no clear D. Germline lookup yields CDR1 MNHNY and CDR2 SVGAGI (reference sequence). Deletions cut 6 bases from V and 0 bases from J, with 9 bases between. The CDR3 has 14 residues. The CDR3 loop reads CASREQSSYNEQFF. CDR3 in DNA: TGTGCCAGCAGAGAACAGAGCTCCTACAATGAGCAGTTCTTC.

This rearrangement joins TRBV10-3 to TRBJ1-1; no definite D call. This CDR3 is 14 amino acids long. CDR1 is ENHRY and CDR2 is SYGVKD in the germline V gene. V lost 5 bases and J lost 1, with 11 bases in between. The CDR3 DNA reads TGTGCCATCAGTCATCGGACGGCGAACACTGAAGCTTTCTTT. It encodes CAISHRTANTEAFF.

This chain uses TRBV27 with TRBJ2-3; the D gene is possibly TRBD2 (7 bases). The CDR3 is 17 amino acids. V shed 0 bases and J shed 7 bases, with 20 bases lying between them. Per the germline V gene, CDR1 is MNHEY and CDR2 is SMNVEV (reference sequence). The CDR3 sequence: CASSLSGGHPPSNTQYF. The CDR3 nucleotides are TGTGCCAGCAGTTTATCCGGGGGGCACCCTCCTTCGAATACGCAGTATTTT.

The chain recombines TRBV5-1 with TRBJ2-1; no firm D call. The germline CDR1 and CDR2 sequences are SGHRS and YFSETQ. This CDR3 is 11 amino acids long. The V end lost 4 bases, the J end lost 4 bases, and 3 bases lay between the germline ends. The DNA for the CDR3 is TGCGCCAGCAGCAAATACAATGAGCAGTTCTTC. It yields the protein CASSKYNEQFF.

This rearrangement joins TRBV28 to TRBJ2-5, with 8 positions matching TRBD2. Trimming cost V 8 bases and J 4 bases; bases outside gene matches: 6. This CDR3 comprises 13 residues. From germline, CDR1 is MDHEN and CDR2 SYDVKM. This CDR3 reads CASGRGGRETQYF. The DNA for the CDR3 is TGTGCCAGCGGCCGGGGGGGCCGAGAGACCCAGTACTTC.